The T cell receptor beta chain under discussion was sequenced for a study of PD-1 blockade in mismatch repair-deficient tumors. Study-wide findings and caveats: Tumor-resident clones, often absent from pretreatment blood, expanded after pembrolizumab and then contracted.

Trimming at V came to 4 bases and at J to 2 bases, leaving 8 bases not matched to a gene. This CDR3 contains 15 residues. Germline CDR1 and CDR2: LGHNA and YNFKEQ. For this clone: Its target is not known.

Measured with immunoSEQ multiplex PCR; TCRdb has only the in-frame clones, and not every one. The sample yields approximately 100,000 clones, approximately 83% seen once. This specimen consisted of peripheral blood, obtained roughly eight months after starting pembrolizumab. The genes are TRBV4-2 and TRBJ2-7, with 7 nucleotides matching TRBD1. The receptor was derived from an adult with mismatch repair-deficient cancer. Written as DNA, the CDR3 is TGTGCCAGCAGCCTCGACCGGGACAGAGCCTACGAGCAGTACTTC. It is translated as CASSLDRDRAYEQYF.